These T cell receptor beta chains were read from a single sample in a study. TCRdb called the 5' RACE reads again in MiXCR, with one record for every CDR3 protein. This table holds approximately 6,000 distinct CDR3 sequences, roughly two thirds found once. Sequenced input: memory CD4+ T cells sorted from a lymph node. The receptor source for this set is a female donor with breast cancer. CDR3s include the opening cysteine and the closing phenylalanine or tryptophan. The D gene is left open where the match is weak. Not every row has a clone size; where given, it reads once, few, many or a size class.

v_call	d_call	j_call	clone_size	cdr3_nt	cdr3_aa
TRBV20-1	NA	TRBJ2-7	NA	TGCAGTGCTTCCTCCGGGACACACTCCTACGAGCAGTACTTC	CSASSGTHSYEQYF
TRBV5-1	NA	TRBJ1-1	NA	TGCGCCAGCAGCTTGGCCGTGGGCAATTCTGAAGCTTTCTTT	CASSLAVGNSEAFF
TRBV20-1	TRBD1	TRBJ2-7	NA	TGCAGTGCTAGCCGGGACAGGGGCTACGAGCAGTACTTC	CSASRDRGYEQYF
TRBV7-3	TRBD1	TRBJ2-1	NA	TGTGCCAGCAGCGCACAGGGGGCAGTGAATGAGCAGTTCTTC	CASSAQGAVNEQFF
TRBV20-1	NA	TRBJ2-5	NA	TGCAGCGTTGGTCTCAGGGCCCAAGAGACCCAGTACTTC	CSVGLRAQETQYF
TRBV20-1	NA	TRBJ1-6	NA	TGCAGTGCTAGAGTCGGGGCCTCGGTAGGGTCACCCCTCCACTTT	CSARVGASVGSPLHF
TRBV29-1	NA	TRBJ1-1	NA	TGCAGCGGTGAAGAGGCGGACACTGAAGCTTTCTTT	CSGEEADTEAFF
TRBV2	NA	TRBJ2-4	NA	TGTGCCAGCAGTTTAGACAAGAGAAACATTCAGTACTTC	CASSLDKRNIQYF
TRBV12-3/TRBV12-4	TRBD1	TRBJ2-5	NA	TGTGCCAGCAGGGGACAGACCCAAGAGACCCAGTACTTC	CASRGQTQETQYF
TRBV7-2	TRBD1	TRBJ1-1	NA	TGTGCCAGCAGCTCCTATACAGGGGTGGAAGCTTTCTTT	CASSSYTGVEAFF
TRBV5-1	NA	TRBJ2-1	NA	TGCGCCAGCAGCCCAGGTGGGTGGGGGAATGAGCAGTTCTTC	CASSPGGWGNEQFF
TRBV7-8	NA	TRBJ1-1	once	TGTGCCAGCAGCTTAGCAGCAGGGACCACTGAAGCTTTCTTT	CASSLAAGTTEAFF
TRBV5-5	NA	TRBJ2-1	once	TGTGCCAGCAGCTTGGGTCTCGGGACAGAGCAGTTCTTC	CASSLGLGTEQFF
TRBV4-2	TRBD1	TRBJ1-6	NA	TGTGCCAGCAGCCAACCTCCGGGACAGAATTCACCCCTCCACTTT	CASSQPPGQNSPLHF
TRBV5-1	NA	TRBJ1-4	NA	TGCGCCAGCAGCTTGAACATTGGCTATGAAAAACTGTTTTTT	CASSLNIGYEKLFF
TRBV30	TRBD1	TRBJ2-1	NA	TGTGCCTGGAGTGTACTGCCAGGGGGTTCCTACAATGAGCAGTTCTTC	CAWSVLPGGSYNEQFF
TRBV4-1	TRBD2	TRBJ2-5	few	TGCGCCAGCAGCCAAATCGGGCTAGCGGGAGTGGAGTCTGAGACCCAGTACTTC	CASSQIGLAGVESETQYF
TRBV7-9	TRBD2	TRBJ2-2	NA	TGTGCCAGCAGCCCCACTAGCGAACCCACCGGGGAGCTGTTTTTT	CASSPTSEPTGELFF
TRBV20-1	NA	TRBJ2-5	NA	TGCAGTGCCCCATTTTGGGAGACCCAGTACTTC	CSAPFWETQYF
TRBV10-2	NA	TRBJ1-2	NA	TGCGCCAGCAGTGCCGTCAGCGCCAACTATGGCTACACCTTC	CASSAVSANYGYTF
TRBV5-4	NA	TRBJ2-1	NA	TGTGCCAGCAGCCGCGCCTCCCTCCTGGAGAGCTCCTACAATGAGCAGTTCTTC	CASSRASLLESSYNEQFF
TRBV20-1	NA	TRBJ2-7	NA	TGCAGTGCTAGAGAACCGACAGGAGTTCGATACGAGCAATACTTC	CSAREPTGVRYEQYF
TRBV5-4	TRBD1	TRBJ1-2	few	TGTGCCAGCAGCTTGGAGACAGGGTTTGGCTACACCTTC	CASSLETGFGYTF
TRBV5-1	NA	TRBJ2-4	NA	TGCGCCAGCAGCATGACAGAAAATCGGGGCATTCAGTACTTC	CASSMTENRGIQYF
TRBV20-1	NA	TRBJ2-3	once	TGCAGTGCTATGGGGCCCGTGTACACAGATACGCAGTATTTT	CSAMGPVYTDTQYF
TRBV12-3/TRBV12-4	TRBD1	TRBJ2-3	NA	TGTGCCAGCAGTGGGACAGGGGGCGCCGATACGCAGTATTTT	CASSGTGGADTQYF
TRBV7-9	NA	TRBJ1-1	NA	TGTGCCAGCAGCCTTGAGGGGAAGGTGGCTGAAGCTTTCTTT	CASSLEGKVAEAFF
TRBV4-2	NA	TRBJ1-1	NA	TGTGCCAGCAGCCATCCCAAGGGACATTTGAACACTGAAGCTTTCTTT	CASSHPKGHLNTEAFF
TRBV7-2	NA	TRBJ1-1	NA	TGTGCCAGCAGCTGGTATTCGGGGACTGAAGCTTTCTTT	CASSWYSGTEAFF
TRBV4-2	TRBD1	TRBJ2-7	NA	TGCGCCAGCAGCCTCGGACAGGGAGGACACGAGCAGTACTTC	CASSLGQGGHEQYF
TRBV12-3/TRBV12-4	TRBD2	TRBJ2-2	NA	TGTGCCAGCAGTTGGTTGGGAGGGCCAGGCTGGGAGCTGTTTTTT	CASSWLGGPGWELFF
TRBV20-1	NA	TRBJ1-1	NA	TGCAGCGAACTGGGGGTCATGAACACTGAAGCTTTCTTT	CSELGVMNTEAFF
TRBV4-1	TRBD2	TRBJ2-2	NA	TGCGCCAGCAGCCAAGATGGGACTAGCGGGGAGGACGGGGAGCTGTTTTTT	CASSQDGTSGEDGELFF
TRBV7-3	NA	TRBJ1-1	NA	TGTGCCAGCAGCTTAAGTGGGGAGAACACTGAAGCTTTCTTT	CASSLSGENTEAFF
TRBV29-1	TRBD1	TRBJ2-7	NA	TGCAGCGACCGGACAGGGGGTTCCTACGAGCAGTACTTC	CSDRTGGSYEQYF
TRBV3-1	TRBD2	TRBJ2-1	few	TGTGCCAGCAGACTAGGACTAGCGGGAGACGAGCAGTTCTTC	CASRLGLAGDEQFF
TRBV5-4	NA	TRBJ1-2	NA	TGTGCCAGCAGACCCTACACAGGCAACTATGGCTACACCTTC	CASRPYTGNYGYTF
TRBV7-6	NA	TRBJ2-3	NA	TGTGCCACCGCCCGAAACCGGGACGGTGGCACAGATACGCAGTATTTT	CATARNRDGGTDTQYF
TRBV5-1	TRBD1	TRBJ2-1	NA	TGCGCCAGCAGCTCCAAGGGACAGGGGGCATTCGATGAGCAGTTCTTC	CASSSKGQGAFDEQFF
TRBV10-3	NA	TRBJ2-7	NA	TGTGCCATCGCCATGGACCTCTACGAGCAGTACTTC	CAIAMDLYEQYF
TRBV9	NA	TRBJ2-1	NA	TGTGCCAGCAGCGTAGATATTGAGACCTACAATGAGCAGTTCTTC	CASSVDIETYNEQFF
TRBV12-3/TRBV12-4	TRBD1	TRBJ1-1	NA	TGTGCCAGCAGTTTAGGGACAGGGTTTACTGAAGCTTTCTTT	CASSLGTGFTEAFF
TRBV5-1	NA	TRBJ2-3	NA	TGCGCCAGCAGCTTTGACTTAGATACGCAGTATTTT	CASSFDLDTQYF
TRBV7-9	NA	TRBJ2-5	few	TGTGCCAGCGGTAGCGCCCAAGAGACCCAGTACTTC	CASGSAQETQYF
TRBV6-6	TRBD1	TRBJ1-2	few	TGTGCCAGCAGTTACTTAGGGACAGGGAATGGCTACACCTTC	CASSYLGTGNGYTF
TRBV5-6	TRBD1	TRBJ1-1	NA	TGTGCCAGCAGCTTATTAACAGGGGTAACTGAAGCTTTCTTT	CASSLLTGVTEAFF